The 19 T cell receptor beta chains below all came from one sample that was sequenced in a study of blood T cell repertoires in COVID-19. The method was immunoSEQ multiplex PCR; TCRdb's version includes in-frame clones alone and lacks a portion of them. The sample consists of tens of thousands of clones, approximately 91% of them appearing once. The sample comprised peripheral blood. These TCRs come from a woman aged 70 to 79 with active COVID-19.

The chain employs TRBV10-2 and TRBJ1-5; the match to TRBD1 covers 9 bases. The CDR3 has 16 amino acids. The J segment lost 0 bases and the V segment lost 6 bases, leaving 6 bases of the junction unmatched. The germline CDR1 and CDR2 sequences are WSHSY and SAAADI. The CDR3 protein is CASSPTGGFSNQPQHF. The CDR3 region has the DNA TGCGCCAGCAGCCCTACAGGGGGCTTTAGCAATCAGCCCCAGCATTTT.

This rearrangement joins TRBV7-2 to TRBJ2-1, with 10 bases matching TRBD2. Unmatched junction bases numbered 7, after V lost 1 base and J lost 10 bases. Germline CDR1 SGHTA, CDR2 FQGNSA. The CDR3 is 15 amino acids. This chain's CDR3 is CASSLGLAGAQEQFF. CDR3 bases: TGTGCCAGCAGCTTAGGGCTAGCGGGAGCCCAGGAGCAGTTCTTC.

CDR3 bases: TGTGCCAGCAGTGAAGGGACAACCCGCGACGAGCAGTACTTC. Its protein is CASSEGTTRDEQYF. V gene TRBV6-1 combines with J gene TRBJ2-7; possibly TRBD1 for D (5 bases). This CDR3 is 14 amino acids long. Germline V gene sequence: CDR1 MNHNS, CDR2 SASEGT. Trimming cost V 1 base and J 5 bases, with 12 bases left between them.

The J gene is TRBJ2-3, the V gene TRBV27, with D unclear. The CDR3 has 16 residues. CDR1 MNHEY and CDR2 SMNVEV come from the germline V gene (reference sequence). The V end lost 5 bases, the J end lost 2 bases, and 17 bases lay between the germline ends. The CDR3 DNA follows: TGTGCCAGCAGTCCAGAAGTAGCATTTATCACAGATACGCAGTATTTT. Its translation: CASSPEVAFITDTQYF.

The chain carries TRBV6-5 and TRBJ2-1; D is possibly TRBD2 (7 bases). This CDR3 has 14 residues. Trimming left V 7 bases short and J 9 bases short, with 19 bases between. Germline CDR1 and CDR2: MNHEY and SVGAGI. The CDR3 is CASKASGEGGEQFF. The CDR3 DNA follows: TGTGCCAGCAAGGCATCAGGGGAGGGCGGTGAGCAGTTCTTC.

The V call is TRBV21-1, the J call TRBJ1-5; TRBD1, as called in the table, went unchecked against the DNA. TRBV21-1 is assigned pseudogene status. CDR3 length: 13 amino acids. The CDR3 loop is CASRDSSNQPQHF. In nucleotides, the CDR3 is TGTGCCAGCCGGGACAGTAGCAATCAGCCCCAGCATTTT.

This sequence joins TRBV7-8 and TRBJ1-5; weak D call: TRBD1 (5 bases). Deletions cut 0 bases from V and 2 bases from J, with 17 bases between. CDR3 length equals 18 residues. The germline CDR1 and CDR2 sequences are SGHVS and FQNEAQ. The CDR3 bases are TGTGCCAGCAGCTTAGCCGGCTTCAGGGTAGAAGGCAATCAGCCCCAGCATTTT. Translating gives CASSLAGFRVEGNQPQHF.

V usage is TRBV3-1 (or the pseudogene TRBV3-2) and J usage is TRBJ1-1; TRBD1 might be the D (6 bases). Trimming cost V 3 bases and J 5 bases, with 7 bases left between them. Per the germline V gene, CDR1 is LGHDT and CDR2 is YNNKEL (reference sequence). The CDR3 has 12 amino acids. The CDR3 is CASSQRGTEAFF. The CDR3 coding sequence is TGTGCCAGCAGCCAGAGGGGGACTGAAGCTTTCTTT.

The chain links TRBV5-1 to TRBJ2-1, with D possibly matching TRBD1 (6 bases). The germline V gene encodes CDR1 SGHRS and CDR2 YFSETQ. The CDR3 runs 14 residues. Deletions cut 2 bases from V and 12 bases from J, with 18 bases between. CDR3 residues: CASSLGTGQGAQFF. CDR3 nucleotides: TGCGCCAGCAGCTTAGGAACAGGGCAGGGTGCGCAGTTCTTC.

This chain joins TRBV6-5 and TRBJ2-7; 10 nucleotides agree with TRBD1. Germline V gene sequence: CDR1 MNHEY, CDR2 SVGAGI. The CDR3 is 15 amino acids. Germline trimming cut 1 base from V and 2 bases from J; bases unmatched to any gene: 2. The CDR3 DNA sequence: TGTGCCAGCAGTTACTACGGGACAGGGGCCTACGAGCAGTACTTC. As protein: CASSYYGTGAYEQYF.

V is TRBV7-9 and J is TRBJ1-1, with D uncertain. Germline CDR1 is SEHNR and CDR2 is FQNEAQ (reference sequence). The CDR3 length is 14 residues. Trimming took 5 bases from V and 2 from J, leaving 12 bases between them. In DNA, the CDR3 is TGTGCCAGCAGCCCGATCGGGTTAAACACTGAAGCTTTCTTT. This codes for CASSPIGLNTEAFF.

The V call is TRBV5-5, the J call TRBJ2-2; 10 bases agree with TRBD2. Losses at the gene ends were 0 bases for V and 7 bases for J; bases not matched to a gene: 9. This CDR3 has 17 amino acids. Germline CDR1 reads SGHKS; CDR2 reads YYEKEE (reference sequence). CDR3 sequence reads: CASSLVPSGRIGGELFF. CDR3 in DNA: TGTGCCAGCAGCTTGGTTCCTAGCGGGAGAATAGGCGGGGAGCTGTTTTTT.

This clone was detected only once. This chain links TRBV7-6 with TRBJ2-5; 9 bases are shared with TRBD2. Trimming removed 0 bases from V and 2 bases from J; junction bases left unmatched: 7. Looked up from germline, CDR1 is SGHVS and CDR2 is FNYEAQ. The CDR3 is made up of 17 amino acids. The DNA for the CDR3 is TGTGCCAGCAGCTTAGCGCGGGCTAGCGGGACTCAAGAGACCCAGTACTTC. Its translation: CASSLARASGTQETQYF.

The chain has TRBV2 and TRBJ2-6; 9 nucleotides line up with TRBD1. The CDR3 loop spans 17 amino acids. The J segment lost 0 bases and the V segment lost 5 bases, leaving 5 bases of the junction unmatched. Looked up from germline, CDR1 is SNHLY and CDR2 is FYNNEI. The CDR3 spells CASSRDRASSGANVLTF. Written as DNA, the CDR3 is TGTGCCAGCAGTAGGGACAGGGCAAGCTCTGGGGCCAACGTCCTGACTTTC. Combining the CDR3 with reference TRBV2 and TRBJ2-6 gives the whole variable domain EPEVTQTPSHQVTQMGQEVILRCVPISNHLYFYWYRQILGQKVEFLVSFYNNEISEKSEIFDDQFSVERPDGSNFTLKIRSTKLEDSAMYFCASSRDRASSGANVLTFGAGSRLTVL.

The chain combines TRBV28 with TRBJ1-6; D call uncertain. Trimming left V 4 bases short and J 6 bases short, with 13 bases between. CDR3 size: 15 residues. Germline CDR1 MDHEN, CDR2 SYDVKM. The CDR3 protein is CASSSHERGNSPLHF. CDR3 in DNA: TGTGCCAGCAGTTCGCACGAGCGGGGTAATTCACCCCTCCACTTT.

CDR3 nucleotide sequence: TGCGCCAGCAACTACGAAGCGGGAGGGGGATATACGCAGTATTTT. Residues: CASNYEAGGGYTQYF. The V call is TRBV5-1, the J call TRBJ2-3; TRBD2 matches 10 bases. This CDR3 has 15 residues. Germline V CDR1 and CDR2: SGHRS, YFSETQ. J was trimmed by 7 bases and V by 6 bases; bases with no gene match: 11.

CDR3 sequence reads: CASSSLGDRGYEKLFF. Here the CDR3 DNA reads TGTGCCAGCAGTTCCCTTGGGGACAGGGGTTATGAAAAACTGTTTTTT. The genes are TRBV28 and TRBJ1-4, with 10 nucleotides matching TRBD1. Unmatched junction bases numbered 8, after V lost 4 bases and J lost 6 bases. The germline V gene encodes CDR1 MDHEN and CDR2 SYDVKM. CDR3 length equals 16 residues.

The table lists this clone with a count of one. The CDR3 is CASSQDHRGLSYGYTF. CDR3 DNA: TGCGCCAGCAGCCAAGACCACAGGGGGCTGAGCTATGGCTACACCTTC. This sequence joins TRBV4-1 and TRBJ1-2; 9 nucleotides line up with TRBD1. Germline values: CDR1 MGHRA, CDR2 YSYEKL. V shed 0 bases and J 4 bases; nucleotides not matched to a gene: 6. The CDR3 runs 16 residues.

J is TRBJ2-3 and V is TRBV18; no firm D call. The germline CDR1 and CDR2 sequences are KGHSH and LQKENI. The V end was cut by 3 bases, the J end by 5 bases, with 6 bases between. This CDR3 contains 12 residues. For the CDR3, the DNA is TGTGCCAGCTCACCCGAGCTAGATACGCAGTATTTT. It codes for CASSPELDTQYF. Combining the CDR3 with reference TRBV18 and TRBJ2-3 gives the whole variable domain NAGVMQNPRHLVRRRGQEARLRCSPMKGHSHVYWYRQLPEEGLKFMVYLQKENIIDESGMPKERFSAEFPKEGPSILRIQQVVRGDSAAYFCASSPELDTQYFGPGTRLTVL.